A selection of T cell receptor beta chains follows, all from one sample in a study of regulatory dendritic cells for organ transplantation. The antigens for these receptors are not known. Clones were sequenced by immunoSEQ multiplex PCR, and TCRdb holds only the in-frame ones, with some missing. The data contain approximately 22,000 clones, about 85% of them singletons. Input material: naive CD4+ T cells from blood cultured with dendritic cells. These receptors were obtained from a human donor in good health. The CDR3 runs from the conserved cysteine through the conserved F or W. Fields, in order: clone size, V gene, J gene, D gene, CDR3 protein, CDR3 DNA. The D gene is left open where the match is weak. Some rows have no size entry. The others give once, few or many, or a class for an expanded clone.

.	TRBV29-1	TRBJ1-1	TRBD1	CSVRQTGPNTEAFF	TGCAGCGTGAGGCAGACAGGGCCAAACACTGAAGCTTTCTTT
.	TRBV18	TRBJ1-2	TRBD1	CASSPPGTGRSNGGYTF	TGTGCCAGCTCACCTCCCGGGACAGGGCGATCCAACGGCGGCTACACCTTC
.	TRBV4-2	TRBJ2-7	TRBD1	CASSQEYPRSGTGAYEQYF	TGTGCCAGCAGCCAAGAATACCCTCGTTCAGGGACAGGGGCCTACGAGCAGTACTTC
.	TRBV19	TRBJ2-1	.	CASSILLSANSYNEQFF	TGTGCCAGTAGTATATTACTCAGCGCTAACTCCTACAATGAGCAGTTCTTC
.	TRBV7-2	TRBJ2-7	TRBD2	CASSAEPGGAYEQYF	TGTGCCAGCAGCGCAGAGCCGGGGGGGGCCTACGAGCAGTACTTC
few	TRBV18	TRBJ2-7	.	CASSEGPIPSYSAW	TGTGCCAGCTCGGAAGGCCCCATCCCATCCTACTCCGCGTGG
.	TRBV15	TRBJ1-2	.	CATSTRQEVGGYTF	TGTGCCACCAGCACCAGACAGGAGGTGGGTGGCTACACCTTC
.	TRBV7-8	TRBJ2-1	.	CASSLAGGGEQFF	TGTGCCAGCAGCTTAGCGGGTGGGGGTGAGCAGTTCTTC
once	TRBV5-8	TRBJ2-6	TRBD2	CASSSSSGGKSGANVLTF	TGTGCCAGCAGCTCATCTAGCGGGGGGAAATCTGGGGCCAACGTCCTGACTTTC
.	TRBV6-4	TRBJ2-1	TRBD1	CASKRTGSSYNEQFF	TGTGCCAGCAAAAGGACAGGGAGCTCCTACAATGAGCAGTTCTTC
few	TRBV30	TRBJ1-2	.	CAWSAAVNYGYTF	TGTGCCTGGAGTGCCGCGGTTAACTATGGCTACACCTTC
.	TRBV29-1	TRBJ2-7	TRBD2	CSVKGLAGREQYF	TGCAGCGTTAAGGGACTAGCGGGTCGAGAGCAGTACTTC
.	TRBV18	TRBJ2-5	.	CASSPFNPPETQYF	TGTGCCAGCTCACCTTTTAACCCCCCAGAGACCCAGTACTTC
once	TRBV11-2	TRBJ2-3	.	CASSSQWREDTQYF	TGTGCCAGCAGCTCTCAGTGGAGGGAAGATACGCAGTATTTT
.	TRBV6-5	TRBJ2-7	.	CASRLGGPNYEQYF	TGTGCCAGCAGGCTAGGGGGTCCCAACTACGAGCAGTACTTC
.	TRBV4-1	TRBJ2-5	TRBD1	CASSLVGVTGGLETQYF	TGCGCCAGCAGCCTTGTGGGGGTGACAGGGGGCTTAGAGACCCAGTACTTC
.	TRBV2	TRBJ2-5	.	CASSEWGVQETQYF	TGTGCCAGCAGTGAATGGGGGGTCCAAGAGACCCAGTACTTC
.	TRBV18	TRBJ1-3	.	CASSPPGVPGVTVNTIYF	TGTGCCAGCTCACCACCGGGGGTCCCCGGAGTAACCGTCAACACCATATATTTT
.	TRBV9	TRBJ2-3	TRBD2	CASSAGGAEGTDTQYF	TGTGCCAGCAGCGCCGGGGGGGCCGAGGGCACAGATACGCAGTATTTT
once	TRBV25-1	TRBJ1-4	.	CASSEVGGPKLFF	TGTGCCAGCAGTGAAGTGGGGGGCCCAAAACTGTTTTTT
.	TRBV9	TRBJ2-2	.	CASTQGTTGELFF	TGTGCCAGCACCCAGGGGACCACCGGGGAGCTGTTTTTT
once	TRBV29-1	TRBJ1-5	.	CSVRGGNQPQHF	TGCAGCGTAAGGGGCGGCAATCAGCCCCAGCATTTT
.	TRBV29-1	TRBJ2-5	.	CSVPLHTQYF	TGCAGCGTCCCTTTACACACCCAGTACTTC
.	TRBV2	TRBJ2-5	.	CASKRPSRYF	TGTGCCAGCAAACGTCCTTCTCGGTACTTC
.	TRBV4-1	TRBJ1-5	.	CASSQAGFRNQPQHF	TGCGCCAGCAGCCAAGCAGGGTTCCGCAATCAGCCCCAGCATTTT
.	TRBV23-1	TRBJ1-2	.	CASSLIGAGYTF	TGCGCCAGCAGTCTCATCGGGGCCGGCTACACCTTC
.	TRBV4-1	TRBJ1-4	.	CASSQGSSDGGLLSEKLFF	TGCGCCAGCAGCCAAGGGAGCTCAGACGGGGGGTTACTATCTGAAAAACTGTTTTTT
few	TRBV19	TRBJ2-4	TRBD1	CASSIERVHRGSAKNIQYF	TGTGCCAGTAGTATAGAACGGGTCCACAGGGGCAGTGCCAAAAACATTCAGTACTTC
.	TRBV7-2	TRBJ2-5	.	CASSLTIGGALETQYF	TGTGCCAGCAGCTTAACTATAGGGGGGGCCTTAGAGACCCAGTACTTC
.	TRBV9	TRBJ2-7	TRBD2	CASSVQPGLAFSEQYF	TGTGCCAGCAGCGTCCAACCGGGACTAGCTTTCTCCGAGCAGTACTTC
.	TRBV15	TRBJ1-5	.	CATSRDGLGYQPQHF	TGTGCCACCAGCAGAGATGGCTTGGGTTATCAGCCCCAGCATTTT
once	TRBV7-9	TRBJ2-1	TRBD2	CASRTFAGGSGEQFF	TGTGCCAGCAGGACGTTTGCGGGGGGGTCTGGTGAGCAGTTCTTC